Described below is a single T cell receptor (beta chain) sequence and its context. The data belong to a study of cytomegalovirus exposure and HLA in healthy donors. V was pared by 0 bases and J by 2 bases, with 4 bases of the junction left unmatched. The CDR3 is 15 amino acids. CDR1 is PRHDT and CDR2 is FYEKMQ in the germline V gene (reference sequence). Researchers ran the PCR with 60 Vbeta and 13 Jbeta primers. Libraries were prepared by immunoSEQ multiplex PCR; TCRdb keeps only in-frame clonotypes and omits some of them. The data contain 30,000 to 45,000 clones, about nine tenths of them singletons.

The sample was PBMCs. The TCR sequence derives from a woman aged 40 to 49 in good health and CMV-seropositive. The chain has TRBV13 and TRBJ2-7; the match to TRBD2 covers 7 bases. The CDR3 coding sequence is TGTGCCAGCAGCTTAGGGGCGGGAGCCCCCTACGAGCAGTACTTC. Translated, it gives CASSLGAGAPYEQYF.